Listed below are T cell receptor beta chains from one sample, sequenced in a study of response to subunit inactivated influenza vaccine. TCRdb used MiXCR to reprocess the RT-PCR reads, holding one entry per CDR3 protein. The sample records 250,000 to 350,000 distinct CDR3 sequences, about 20% being singletons. The input for sequencing was PBMCs from blood, taken approximately 20 months after vaccination. All receptors derive from a man between 50 and 70 years old who received an inactivated influenza vaccine. Each CDR3 is given with its conserved first and last residue. D genes are given only for firm matches.

NA	TRBV9	TRBJ2-3	CASSSGAAAFLDTQYF
NA	TRBV4-2	TRBJ1-6	CASRRRGGPYNSPLHF
NA	TRBV20-1	TRBJ1-1	CSASPGANTEAFF
NA	TRBV5-1	TRBJ2-1	CASSPEGYNEQFF
TRBD2	TRBV5-6	TRBJ2-3	CASSLYLTSGGRSTDTQYF
NA	TRBV5-1	TRBJ2-5	CASRIAGQANQETQYF
NA	TRBV5-1	TRBJ1-1	CASSLGPQVNTEAFF
NA	TRBV4-3	TRBJ2-1	CASSLHLPGTGTYNEQFF
TRBD2	TRBV28	TRBJ2-3	CASSLRTSGYTDTQYF
NA	TRBV5-1	TRBJ1-2	CASSLPQGRDGYTF
NA	TRBV7-9	TRBJ1-1	CASSAVGPYEAFF
NA	TRBV12-3/TRBV12-4	TRBJ1-1	CASSAGRASAEAFF
TRBD1	TRBV20-1	TRBJ1-4	CSARLRQGDEKLFF
TRBD1	TRBV6-1	TRBJ1-6	CASRAGTGDNSPLHF
NA	TRBV6-7	TRBJ1-6	CASSYSQERDNNSPLHF
TRBD1	TRBV7-2	TRBJ2-5	CASSPTSTGKETQYF
TRBD2	TRBV7-3	TRBJ2-3	CASSSKIPLLSERGSTDTQYF
NA	TRBV14	TRBJ1-1	CASSQELWGAAKNTEAFF
TRBD1	TRBV12-5	TRBJ2-3	CASGLILGDRGWTDTQYF
NA	TRBV2	TRBJ1-2	CASSGSTNYGYTF
TRBD1	TRBV11-2	TRBJ1-5	CASSSTPQGGNQPQHF
TRBD2	TRBV11-2	TRBJ2-1	CASSWGLAAYNEQFF
NA	TRBV4-2	TRBJ2-2	CASSQEVGGTGELFF
NA	TRBV20-1	TRBJ1-1	CSALIDGTNTEAFF
NA	TRBV28	TRBJ2-2	CASSILGTGELFF
NA	TRBV29-1	TRBJ2-5	CSVQGHETQYF
TRBD2	TRBV5-8	TRBJ2-2	CASSWGTSGSPGELFF
TRBD2	TRBV4-2	TRBJ2-3	CASSLTGGDTDTQYF
TRBD1	TRBV18	TRBJ2-1	CASSRTGVYNEQFF
NA	TRBV29-1	TRBJ1-2	CSVGSPAIGYTF
NA	TRBV25-1	TRBJ2-2	CASSLGGYTGELFF
NA	TRBV7-2	TRBJ1-3	CASSLAGGRSSGNTIYF
TRBD1	TRBV20-1	TRBJ2-7	CSARTPGTGNYEQYF
NA	TRBV12-3/TRBV12-4	TRBJ2-5	CASSRETQYF
NA	TRBV4-3	TRBJ1-2	CASSQDPPRGAWSHGYTF
NA	TRBV11-2	TRBJ1-2	CASSFGENYGYTF
NA	TRBV5-6	TRBJ2-2	CASSLLRTGELFF
NA	TRBV7-2	TRBJ1-2	CASSSPSRYGYTF
NA	TRBV7-2	TRBJ1-1	CASNYGTLNTEAFF
NA	TRBV5-1	TRBJ1-6	CASSLPGEGSPLHF
TRBD1	TRBV27	TRBJ1-5	CASSLRAGQHSNQPQHF
NA	TRBV20-1	TRBJ1-5	CSAQSVRVSNQPQHF
NA	TRBV2	TRBJ1-6	CASKPPGTGNSPLHF
NA	TRBV12-3/TRBV12-4	TRBJ1-5	CASTPGQALRNNQPQHF
NA	TRBV6-5	TRBJ1-6	CASSLAGPGSPLHF
NA	TRBV9	TRBJ1-5	CASSVGGGGNQPQHF
TRBD1	TRBV29-1	TRBJ1-5	CSVGGQGNQPQHF
NA	TRBV5-6	TRBJ1-5	CASSSGQNGNQPQHF
TRBD2	TRBV29-1	TRBJ2-2	CSGSGGATGELFF